The 30 T cell receptor beta chains listed next were all sequenced from one sample in a study of vaccination and CD4 T cells after COVID-19. Antigens for these TCRs are unknown. Treatment noted: roughly ten-day PBMC culture with coronavirus spike peptide pools or control peptides (ViraFEST assay). Cultured CD4+ T cells had their DNA profiled by the Oncomine TCR Beta short-read assay. TCRdb reanalysed the PCR reads using MiXCR and keeps one entry per CDR3 protein. The sample contains 9,500 or so distinct CDR3 sequences, 25% to 35% of which appear only once. Sequencing used CD4+ T cells from blood, cultured in vitro, obtained after SARS-CoV-2 vaccination. The receptors shown here come from a human donor who had recovered from COVID-19.

This clonotype appeared a few times. The rearrangement uses TRBV6-1 and TRBJ2-2; TRBD1 aligns across 8 bases. The V and J ends lost 7 bases and 4 bases, in that order; junction bases with no gene match: 8. This CDR3 is 15 amino acids long. CDR1 and CDR2 from the germline V gene are MNHNS and SASEGT. As DNA, the CDR3 is TGTGCCAGCAACACAGGGGGATCGGGCACCGGGGAGCTGTTTTTT. Translating it yields CASNTGGSGTGELFF.

The chain employs TRBV6-1 and TRBJ2-3; D gene uncertain. The CDR3 length is 12 residues. Germline CDR1 and CDR2: MNHNS and SASEGT. V was clipped by 8 bases and J by 2 bases, with 8 bases between them. CDR3 sequence (DNA): TGTGCCAGCGGGCGGAACACAGATACGCAGTATTTT. This codes for CASGRNTDTQYF.

This clonotype has more than one count but fewer than ten. This sequence joins TRBV28 and TRBJ2-7, with 9 bases fitting TRBD1. Germline CDR1 MDHEN, CDR2 SYDVKM. The CDR3 is made up of 15 amino acids. Germline trimming cut 5 bases from V and 1 base from J; bases unmatched to any gene: 6. CDR3 nucleotides: TGTGCCAGCAGTCCCGGGGGGACAGGGTCCTACGAGCAGTACTTC. Protein sequence: CASSPGGTGSYEQYF.

A few counts support this clonotype. The chain is built from TRBV19 and TRBJ1-6, with D possibly TRBD1 on 6 matching bases. CDR1 and CDR2 from the germline V gene are LNHDA and SQIVND (reference sequence). The CDR3 has 15 residues. V lost 5 bases and J lost 3, with 11 bases in between. The CDR3 DNA is TGTGCCAGTAGTCGGGGGCCCCTCTATAATTCACCCCTCCACTTT. Residues: CASSRGPLYNSPLHF.

This chain joins TRBV19 and TRBJ1-3; D not certain. This CDR3 is 15 amino acids long. CDR1 is LNHDA and CDR2 is SQIVND in the germline V gene (reference sequence). The V end lost 6 bases, the J end lost 0 bases, and 12 bases lay between the germline ends. The CDR3 bases are TGTGCCAGTAGCATCTCCGGCCGCTCTGGAAACACCATATATTTT. Protein product: CASSISGRSGNTIYF.

V and J are TRBV27 and TRBJ2-5, with no clear D. Trimming took off 7 bases at V and 1 base at J, with 10 bases between the two ends. Germline V gene data show CDR1 as MNHEY and CDR2 as SMNVEV (reference sequence). The CDR3 extends over 13 amino acids. In DNA, the CDR3 is TGTGCCAGCAATTTCGGTCCCCAAGAGACCCAGTACTTC. Protein: CASNFGPQETQYF.

CDR3 sequence reads: CASKLGPMNTEAFF. In DNA, the CDR3 is TGTGCCAGTAAACTCGGACCAATGAACACTGAAGCTTTCTTT. The chain carries TRBV19 and TRBJ1-1; D call uncertain. With 7 bases removed from V and 0 bases from J, the gap between germline ends came to 12 bases. Germline assignment: CDR1 LNHDA and CDR2 SQIVND (reference sequence). The CDR3 has 14 amino acids.

The chain joins TRBV7-2 to TRBJ2-2; D assignment may be TRBD1 or TRBD2 (5 bases each). CDR1 is SGHTA and CDR2 is FQGNSA in the germline V gene. The V gene lost 0 bases and the J gene lost 6 bases, with 8 bases spanning the gap. This CDR3 comprises 14 residues. Written as DNA, the CDR3 is TGTGCCAGCAGCTTAGCGCAGGGAGCCGGGGAGCTGTTTTTT. Protein product: CASSLAQGAGELFF.

This clonotype was observed a handful of times. The genes are TRBV7-2 and TRBJ1-5, with a possible D match to TRBD1 (5 bases). The V gene lost 0 bases and the J gene lost 2 bases, with 8 bases spanning the gap. CDR3 size: 15 residues. The germline gives CDR1 SGHTA, CDR2 FQGNSA. CDR3: CASSLAGGGNQPQHF. DNA of the CDR3: TGTGCCAGCAGCTTAGCCGGGGGAGGCAATCAGCCCCAGCATTTT.

This clonotype occurred a few times. V and J are TRBV28 and TRBJ1-2; D is ambiguous. Germline loops: CDR1 MDHEN, CDR2 SYDVKM. The ends were cut back, 6 bases at V and 7 bases at J, with 15 bases in the middle. CDR3 length: 13 residues. The CDR3 sequence is CASSYGRVSGYTF. The CDR3 region has the DNA TGTGCCAGCAGCTACGGCCGGGTTAGTGGCTACACCTTC.

By share of the sample, this clonotype is large. The CDR3 here is CSASIGQRGPYEQYF. The CDR3, as DNA: TGCAGTGCTAGTATAGGCCAGCGGGGGCCCTACGAGCAGTACTTC. The chain is built from TRBV20-1 and TRBJ2-7; 8 positions agree with TRBD2. The J segment lost 2 bases and the V segment lost 3 bases, leaving 9 bases of the junction unmatched. The CDR3 has 15 residues. CDR1 DFQATT and CDR2 SNEGSKA come from the germline V gene (reference sequence).

The CDR3 spells CASSRDTANTGELFF. The CDR3 DNA sequence: TGTGCCAGCAGCCGGGACACGGCGAACACCGGGGAGCTGTTTTTT. The chain uses TRBV7-2 and TRBJ2-2; D perhaps matches TRBD1 (6 bases). Trimming took off 5 bases at V and 0 bases at J, with 10 bases between the two ends. The CDR3 length is 15 residues. Germline-derived CDR1 and CDR2 are SGHTA and FQGNSA.

In its sample, this clonotype was seen a few times. The rearrangement joins TRBV27 to TRBJ2-2; D not certain. The CDR3 totals 13 residues. V was shortened by 6 bases and J by 0 bases, with 5 bases between the two germline ends. Germline loops: CDR1 MNHEY, CDR2 SMNVEV (reference sequence). The CDR3 region is CASSRPNTGELFF. CDR3 sequence (DNA): TGTGCCAGCAGCCGCCCGAACACCGGGGAGCTGTTTTTT.

This clonotype was seen more than once but under ten times. The V and J genes are TRBV20-1 and TRBJ1-1; maybe TRBD1 (6 bases). Germline V gives CDR1 DFQATT, CDR2 SNEGSKA (reference sequence). The V gene lost 4 bases and the J gene lost 7 bases, with 7 bases spanning the gap. The CDR3 is made up of 10 amino acids. CDR3 coding DNA: TGCAGTGCTACGGACAGTGAAGCTTTCTTT. Protein: CSATDSEAFF.

This clonotype is judged medium-sized. CDR3 nucleotides: TGTGCCAGCGCCACCCCGGGGGAGCAGTACTTC. It translates to CASATPGEQYF. V usage is TRBV6-1 and J usage is TRBJ2-7, with D possibly TRBD2 on 5 matching bases. Germline V gives CDR1 MNHNS, CDR2 SASEGT. V dropped 8 bases and J dropped 7 bases, with 12 bases sitting between them. This CDR3 contains 11 residues.

This chain connects TRBV19 to TRBJ1-5, with TRBD1 as a possible D gene (5 bases). Trimming stripped 10 bases from V and 0 bases from J, with 13 bases between. The length of the CDR3 is 14 residues. CDR1 and CDR2 (germline): LNHDA, SQIVND (reference sequence). CDR3 sequence (DNA): TGTGCCACCCATACAGGTTATAGCAATCAGCCCCAGCATTTT. Translated, it gives CATHTGYSNQPQHF.

The rearrangement joins TRBV20-1 to TRBJ2-7, with 13 positions matching TRBD2. CDR1 DFQATT and CDR2 SNEGSKA come from the germline V gene (reference sequence). V lost 6 bases to trimming and J lost 4 bases; unmatched junction nucleotides: 18. This CDR3 has 18 amino acids. In DNA, the CDR3 is TGCAGTGCCCTGGGTCCGGGACTAGCGGGACGAGCAAGTTACGAGCAGTACTTC. Translating gives CSALGPGLAGRASYEQYF.

This clonotype has a handful of counts. The chain joins TRBV6-5 to TRBJ2-7, with D perhaps given as TRBD1 or TRBD2 (5 bases each). The CDR3 extends over 14 amino acids. V lost 0 bases, J lost 2 bases, and 8 bases lay in between. Germline CDR1 reads MNHEY; CDR2 reads SVGAGI. CDR3 in amino acids: CASSYSPGPYEQYF. CDR3 DNA sequence: TGTGCCAGCAGTTACTCTCCGGGGCCCTACGAGCAGTACTTC.

This clonotype was detected once. The chain combines TRBV6-4 with TRBJ1-1; D unresolved. The CDR3 covers 13 residues. V was cut by 6 bases and J by 11 bases, with 19 bases left in between. Germline V lookup: CDR1 MRHNA, CDR2 SNTAGT. This CDR3 is CASRDVGWSRAFF. DNA of the CDR3: TGTGCCAGCAGAGATGTGGGCTGGAGTAGGGCTTTCTTT.

Note on this clonotype: The junction shows a germline mismatch at one end, possibly a read error. The rearrangement uses TRBV7-2 and TRBJ2-5, with TRBD2 identical over 10 bases. CDR3 length equals 13 residues. Germline V gene lookup returns CDR1 SGHTA and CDR2 FQGNSA. CDR3 in amino acids: CANSSAGGETQYF. The CDR3, as DNA: TGTGCCAACAGCTCAGCGGGAGGGGAGACCCAGTACTTC. Variable domain in full (rest from reference TRBV7-2 and TRBJ2-5): GAGVSQSPSNKVTEKGKDVELRCDPISGHTALYWYRQSLGQGLEFLIYFQGNSAPDKSGLPSDRFSAERTGGSVSTLTIQRTQQEDSAVYLCANSSAGGETQYFGPGTRLLVL.

V usage is TRBV20-1 and J usage is TRBJ1-2; D is undetermined. This CDR3 has 13 residues. Germline loops: CDR1 DFQATT, CDR2 SNEGSKA (reference sequence). Deletions cut 6 bases from V and 4 bases from J, with 15 bases between. The DNA of the CDR3 is TGCAGTGCCTCCGGAGGAGAAAGCTATGGCTACACCTTC. It codes for CSASGGESYGYTF.

The rearrangement joins TRBV7-7 to TRBJ2-2, with 8 bases fitting TRBD2. Germline trimming cut 1 base from V and 2 bases from J; bases unmatched to any gene: 3. The CDR3 is 16 residues long. The germline V gene encodes CDR1 SSHAT and CDR2 FNYEAQ (reference sequence). CDR3 loop: CASSLVWTSNTGELFF. The CDR3 DNA follows: TGTGCCAGCAGCTTAGTTTGGACTAGCAACACCGGGGAGCTGTTTTTT.

This chain joins TRBV29-1 and TRBJ2-1; the D gene is possibly TRBD2 (5 bases). The CDR3 loop spans 14 amino acids. With 7 bases removed from V and 12 bases from J, the gap between germline ends came to 25 bases. CDR1 SQVTM and CDR2 ANQGSEA come from the germline V gene. For the CDR3, the DNA is TGCAGCGCCACCCTCTCAGCCTCTGGTACTAGGCAGTTCTTC. It is translated as CSATLSASGTRQFF.

This clonotype was seen more than once but under ten times. J is TRBJ2-7 and V is TRBV4-3; TRBD1 or TRBD2 may be the D gene (8 bases each). CDR3 length: 17 amino acids. Germline-derived CDR1 and CDR2 are LGHNA and YSLEER. Trimming removed 1 base from V and 4 bases from J, with 20 bases in between. CDR3: CASSQGPGQGLGYEQYF. The CDR3 DNA reads as TGCGCCAGCAGCCAAGGCCCCGGACAGGGACTAGGATACGAGCAGTACTTC.

This clonotype has just a few counts. V usage is TRBV10-1 and J usage is TRBJ2-1, with 13 positions matching TRBD2. Trimming removed 8 bases from V and 9 bases from J; junction bases left unmatched: 4. Germline CDR1 WNHNN, CDR2 SYGVQD (reference sequence). The CDR3 is 13 residues long. This CDR3 is CASGLAGVGEQFF. Written as DNA, the CDR3 is TGCGCCAGCGGACTAGCGGGAGTAGGTGAGCAGTTCTTC.

The chain has TRBV2 and TRBJ1-5, with D tentatively TRBD1 (5 bases). This CDR3 has 13 amino acids. Germline CDR1 and CDR2: SNHLY and FYNNEI. Deletions cut 5 bases from V and 9 bases from J, with 14 bases between. The CDR3 spells CASSTEGPGPQHF. CDR3 sequence (DNA): TGTGCCAGCAGTACTGAGGGGCCGGGGCCCCAGCATTTT.

This clonotype is medium-sized in the sample. This chain links TRBV5-1 with TRBJ1-1; 10 bases match TRBD1. Germline-derived CDR1 and CDR2 are SGHRS and YFSETQ. The CDR3 sequence is 18 residues long. V shed 4 bases and J 0 bases; nucleotides not matched to a gene: 12. CDR3 loop: CASSIGGRTGGMNTEAFF. Here the CDR3 DNA reads TGCGCCAGCAGCATTGGTGGGCGGACAGGGGGAATGAACACTGAAGCTTTCTTT.

This chain joins TRBV15 and TRBJ2-1; D possibly corresponds to TRBD2 (5 bases). V was trimmed by 0 bases and J by 4 bases, leaving 7 bases between them. CDR1 and CDR2 from the germline V gene are LNHNV and YYDKDF (reference sequence). This CDR3 comprises 14 residues. The CDR3 coding sequence is TGTGCCACCAGCAGAGATAGGACTTACAATGAGCAGTTCTTC. This sequence encodes CATSRDRTYNEQFF.

The chain joins TRBV11-2 to TRBJ1-6; no clear D. The CDR3 totals 14 residues. Trimming cost V 4 bases and J 2 bases, with 6 bases left between them. Germline V lookup: CDR1 SGHAT, CDR2 FQNNGV. The CDR3 sequence is CASSSSPYNSPLHF. In DNA, the CDR3 is TGTGCCAGCAGCTCGTCTCCCTATAATTCACCCCTCCACTTT. Variable domain in full (rest from reference TRBV11-2 and TRBJ1-6): EAGVAQSPRYKIIEKRQSVAFWCNPISGHATLYWYQQILGQGPKLLIQFQNNGVVDDSQLPKDRFSAERLKGVDSTLKIQPAKLEDSAVYLCASSSSPYNSPLHFGNGTRLTVT.

This clonotype was counted a few times. V usage is TRBV6-1 and J usage is TRBJ2-7, with TRBD2 matching over 7 bases. There are 18 residues in the CDR3. With V trimmed by 3 bases and J by 0 bases, 14 bases remained unmatched. Germline V gene lookup returns CDR1 MNHNS and CDR2 SASEGT. The CDR3 here is CASSDRGNGRSSSYEQYF. DNA of the CDR3: TGTGCCAGCAGTGATAGGGGTAACGGGAGGTCAAGCTCCTACGAGCAGTACTTC.